This T cell receptor (beta chain) was identified in a study of CD8 T cells in ankylosing spondylitis. One entry per CDR3 protein results from TCRdb running MiXCR on the 5' RACE reads. Here the sample spans 250,000 to 300,000 distinct CDR3 sequences, 15% to 25% being singletons. V was pared by 2 bases and J by 6 bases, with 11 bases of the junction left unmatched. From germline, CDR1 is KGHDR and CDR2 SFDVKD. There are 17 residues in the CDR3. The sequence derives from a male donor with ankylosing spondylitis or in good health (not recorded which). The specimen was blood, either unsorted or a sorted T cell fraction (not recorded which). V is TRBV24-1 and J is TRBJ2-2, with 7 bases fitting TRBD1. Here the CDR3 reads CATSDSPHTGDPGELFF. For the CDR3, the DNA is TGTGCCACCAGTGATTCGCCCCATACAGGGGACCCCGGGGAGCTGTTTTTT.